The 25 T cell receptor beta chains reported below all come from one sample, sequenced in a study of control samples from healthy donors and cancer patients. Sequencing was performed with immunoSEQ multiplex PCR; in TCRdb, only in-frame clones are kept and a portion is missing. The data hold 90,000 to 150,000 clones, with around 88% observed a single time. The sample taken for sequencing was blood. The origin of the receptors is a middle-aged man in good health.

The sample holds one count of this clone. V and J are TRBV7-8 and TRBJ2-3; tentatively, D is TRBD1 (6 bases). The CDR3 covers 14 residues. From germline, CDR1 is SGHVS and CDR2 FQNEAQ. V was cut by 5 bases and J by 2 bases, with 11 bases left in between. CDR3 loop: CASSTDSYTDTQYF. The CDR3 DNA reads TGTGCCAGCAGCACGGACAGCTACACAGATACGCAGTATTTT.

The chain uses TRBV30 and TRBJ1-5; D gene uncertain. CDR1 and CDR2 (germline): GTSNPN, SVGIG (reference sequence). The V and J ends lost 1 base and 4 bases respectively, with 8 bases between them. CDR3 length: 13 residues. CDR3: CAWSEGLNQPQHF. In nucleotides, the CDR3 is TGTGCCTGGAGTGAAGGGCTTAATCAGCCCCAGCATTTT. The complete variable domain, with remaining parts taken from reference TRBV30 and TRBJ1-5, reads SQTIHQWPATLVQPVGSPLSLECTVEGTSNPNLYWYRQAAGRGLQLLFYSVGIGQISSEVPQNLSASRPQDRQFILSSKKLLLSDSGFYLCAWSEGLNQPQHFGDGTRLSIL.

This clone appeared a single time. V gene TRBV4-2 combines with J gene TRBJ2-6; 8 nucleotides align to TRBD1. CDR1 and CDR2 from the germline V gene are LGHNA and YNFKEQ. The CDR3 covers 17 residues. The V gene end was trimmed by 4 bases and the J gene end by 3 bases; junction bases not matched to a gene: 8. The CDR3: CASSPQGQAGGANVLTF. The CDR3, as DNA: TGTGCCAGCAGCCCACAGGGACAGGCTGGTGGGGCCAACGTCCTGACTTTC.

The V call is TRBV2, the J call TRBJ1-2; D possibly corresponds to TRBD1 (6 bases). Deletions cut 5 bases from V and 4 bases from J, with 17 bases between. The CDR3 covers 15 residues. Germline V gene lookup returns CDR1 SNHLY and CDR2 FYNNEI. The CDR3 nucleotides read TGTGCCAGCAGTCTGAGACAGGCCCTTGGCTATGGCTACACCTTC. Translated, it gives CASSLRQALGYGYTF.

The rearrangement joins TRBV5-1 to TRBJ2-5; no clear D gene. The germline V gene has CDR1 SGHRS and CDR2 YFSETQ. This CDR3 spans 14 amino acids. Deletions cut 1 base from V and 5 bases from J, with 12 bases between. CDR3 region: CASSLKASVETQYF. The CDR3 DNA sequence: TGCGCCAGCAGCTTGAAGGCTAGTGTGGAGACCCAGTACTTC.

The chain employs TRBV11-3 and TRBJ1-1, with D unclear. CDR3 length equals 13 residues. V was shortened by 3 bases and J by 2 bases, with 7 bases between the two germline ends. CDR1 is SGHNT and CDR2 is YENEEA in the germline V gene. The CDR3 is CASSFNENTEAFF. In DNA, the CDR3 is TGTGCCAGCAGCTTCAATGAAAACACTGAAGCTTTCTTT.

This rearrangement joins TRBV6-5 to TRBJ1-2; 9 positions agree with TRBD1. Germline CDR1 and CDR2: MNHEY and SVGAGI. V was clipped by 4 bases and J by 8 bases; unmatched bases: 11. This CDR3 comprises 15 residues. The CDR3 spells CASSSWLGTGRGYTF. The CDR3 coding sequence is TGTGCCAGCAGTTCTTGGCTCGGGACAGGGCGCGGCTACACCTTC.

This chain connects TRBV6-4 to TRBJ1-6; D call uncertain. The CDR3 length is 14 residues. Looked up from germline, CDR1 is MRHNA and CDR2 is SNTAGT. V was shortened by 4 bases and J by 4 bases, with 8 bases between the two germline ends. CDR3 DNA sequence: TGTGCCAGCAGTGCAGACGGATATAATTCACCCCTCCACTTT. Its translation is CASSADGYNSPLHF.

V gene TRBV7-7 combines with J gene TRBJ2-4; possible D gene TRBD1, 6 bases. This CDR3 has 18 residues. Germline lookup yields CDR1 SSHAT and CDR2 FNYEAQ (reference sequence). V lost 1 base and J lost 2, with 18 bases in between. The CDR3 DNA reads TGTGCCAGCAGCTTAGTACGATTTTTGGGGGCGACCAAAAACATTCAGTACTTC. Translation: CASSLVRFLGATKNIQYF. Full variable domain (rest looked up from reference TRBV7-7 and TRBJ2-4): GAGVSQSPRYKVTKRGQDVTLRCDPISSHATLYWYQQALGQGPEFLTYFNYEAQPDKSGLPSDRFSAERPEGSISTLTIQRTEQRDSAMYRCASSLVRFLGATKNIQYFGAGTRLSVL.

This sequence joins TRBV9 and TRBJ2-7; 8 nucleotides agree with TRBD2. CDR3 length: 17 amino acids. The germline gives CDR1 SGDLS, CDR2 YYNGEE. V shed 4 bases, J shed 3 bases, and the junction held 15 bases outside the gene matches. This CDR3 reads CASSPTSPGTSFYEQYF. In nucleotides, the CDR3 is TGTGCCAGCAGCCCTACGTCCCCCGGGACTAGTTTCTACGAGCAGTACTTC.

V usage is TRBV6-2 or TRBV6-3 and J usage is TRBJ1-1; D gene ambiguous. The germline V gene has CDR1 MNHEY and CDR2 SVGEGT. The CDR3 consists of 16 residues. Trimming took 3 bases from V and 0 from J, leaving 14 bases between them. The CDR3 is CASSYSTAGMNTEAFF. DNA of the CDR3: TGTGCCAGCAGTTATTCAACGGCCGGGATGAACACTGAAGCTTTCTTT.

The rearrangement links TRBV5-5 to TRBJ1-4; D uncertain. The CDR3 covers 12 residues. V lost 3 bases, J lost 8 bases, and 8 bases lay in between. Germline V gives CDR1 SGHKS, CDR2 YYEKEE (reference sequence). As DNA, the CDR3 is TGTGCCAGCAGCTACAGTGGGGAAAAACTGTTTTTT. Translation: CASSYSGEKLFF.

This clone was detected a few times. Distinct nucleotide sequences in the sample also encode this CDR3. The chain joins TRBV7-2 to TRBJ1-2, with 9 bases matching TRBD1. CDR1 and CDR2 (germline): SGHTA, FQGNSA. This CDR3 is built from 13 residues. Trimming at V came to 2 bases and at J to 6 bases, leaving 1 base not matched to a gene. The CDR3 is CASSLRDRDGYTF. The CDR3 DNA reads TGTGCCAGCAGCTTACGGGACAGGGATGGCTACACCTTC.

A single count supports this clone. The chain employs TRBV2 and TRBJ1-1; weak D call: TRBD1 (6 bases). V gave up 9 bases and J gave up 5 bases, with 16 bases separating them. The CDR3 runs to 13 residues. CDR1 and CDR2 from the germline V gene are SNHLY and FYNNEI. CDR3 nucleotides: TGTGCCAGTGTCCGGGGGCTTGAAACTGAAGCTTTCTTT. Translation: CASVRGLETEAFF.

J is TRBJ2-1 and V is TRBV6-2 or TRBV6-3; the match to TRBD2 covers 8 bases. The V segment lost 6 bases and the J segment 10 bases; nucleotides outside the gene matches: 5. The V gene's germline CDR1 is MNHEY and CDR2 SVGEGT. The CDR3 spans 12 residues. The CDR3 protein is CASSKRGNEQFF. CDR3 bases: TGTGCCAGCAGCAAGCGGGGGAACGAGCAGTTCTTC.

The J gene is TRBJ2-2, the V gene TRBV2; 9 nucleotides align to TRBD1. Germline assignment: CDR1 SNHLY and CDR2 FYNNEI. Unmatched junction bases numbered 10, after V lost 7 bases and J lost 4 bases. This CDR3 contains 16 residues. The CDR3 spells CASNIQGARGTGELFF. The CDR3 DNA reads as TGTGCCAGCAACATACAGGGGGCGCGCGGCACCGGGGAGCTGTTTTTT. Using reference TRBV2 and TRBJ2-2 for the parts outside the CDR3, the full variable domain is EPEVTQTPSHQVTQMGQEVILRCVPISNHLYFYWYRQILGQKVEFLVSFYNNEISEKSEIFDDQFSVERPDGSNFTLKIRSTKLEDSAMYFCASNIQGARGTGELFFGEGSRLTVL.

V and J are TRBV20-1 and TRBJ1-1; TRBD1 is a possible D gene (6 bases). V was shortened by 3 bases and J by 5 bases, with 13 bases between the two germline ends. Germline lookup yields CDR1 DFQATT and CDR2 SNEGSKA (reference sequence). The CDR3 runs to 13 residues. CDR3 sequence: CSASARQGTEAFF. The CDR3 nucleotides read TGCAGTGCTAGTGCCCGCCAGGGGACTGAAGCTTTCTTT.

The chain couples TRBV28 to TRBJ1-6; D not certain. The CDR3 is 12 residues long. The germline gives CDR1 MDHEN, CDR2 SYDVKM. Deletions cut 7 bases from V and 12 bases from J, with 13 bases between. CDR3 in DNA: TGTGCCAGCAAGTCCCAAAAGGTACCCCTCCACTTT. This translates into CASKSQKVPLHF.

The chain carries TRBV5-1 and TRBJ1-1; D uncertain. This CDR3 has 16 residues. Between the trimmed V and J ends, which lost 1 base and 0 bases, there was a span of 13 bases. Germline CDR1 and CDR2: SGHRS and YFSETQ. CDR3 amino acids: CASSLSPREVNTEAFF. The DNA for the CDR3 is TGCGCCAGCAGCTTGTCCCCACGGGAGGTGAACACTGAAGCTTTCTTT.

CDR3 sequence (DNA): TGTGCCAGCTCGGTCGGGACAGGGGCCCCCTTGAACACTGAAGCTTTCTTT. It encodes CASSVGTGAPLNTEAFF. The V and J genes are TRBV9 and TRBJ1-1; TRBD1 matches at 10 bases. Unmatched junction bases numbered 12, after V lost 7 bases and J lost 0 bases. Germline V gives CDR1 SGDLS, CDR2 YYNGEE. CDR3 length: 17 amino acids.

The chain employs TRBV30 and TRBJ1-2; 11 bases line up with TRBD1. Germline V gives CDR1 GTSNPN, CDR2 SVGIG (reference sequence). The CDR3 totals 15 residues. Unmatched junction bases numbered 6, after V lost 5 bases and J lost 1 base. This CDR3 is CAWQGQGAGNYGYTF. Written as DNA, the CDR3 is TGTGCCTGGCAAGGACAGGGGGCTGGTAACTATGGCTACACCTTC. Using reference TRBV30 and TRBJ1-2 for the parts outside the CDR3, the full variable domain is SQTIHQWPATLVQPVGSPLSLECTVEGTSNPNLYWYRQAAGRGLQLLFYSVGIGQISSEVPQNLSASRPQDRQFILSSKKLLLSDSGFYLCAWQGQGAGNYGYTFGSGTRLTVV.

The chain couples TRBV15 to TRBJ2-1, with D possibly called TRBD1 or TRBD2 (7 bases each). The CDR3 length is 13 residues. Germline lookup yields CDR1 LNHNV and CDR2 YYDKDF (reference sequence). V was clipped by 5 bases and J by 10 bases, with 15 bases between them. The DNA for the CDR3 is TGTGCCACCAGCGGAGGCCAGGGGGGGGAGCAGTTCTTC. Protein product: CATSGGQGGEQFF. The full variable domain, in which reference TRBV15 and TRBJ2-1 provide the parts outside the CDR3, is DAMVIQNPRYQVTQFGKPVTLSCSQTLNHNVMYWYQQKSSQAPKLLFHYYDKDFNNEADTPDNFQSRRPNTSFCFLDIRSPGLGDTAMYLCATSGGQGGEQFFGPGTRLTVL.

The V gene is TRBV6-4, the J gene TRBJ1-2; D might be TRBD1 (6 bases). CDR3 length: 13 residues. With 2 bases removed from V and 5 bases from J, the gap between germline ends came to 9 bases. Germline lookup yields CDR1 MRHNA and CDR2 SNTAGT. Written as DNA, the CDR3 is TGTGCCAGCAGTGACGGGACACTTTATGGCTACACCTTC. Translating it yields CASSDGTLYGYTF.

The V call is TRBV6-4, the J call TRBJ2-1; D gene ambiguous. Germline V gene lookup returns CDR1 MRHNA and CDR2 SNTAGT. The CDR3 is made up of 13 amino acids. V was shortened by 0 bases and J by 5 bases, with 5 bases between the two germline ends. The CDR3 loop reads CASSDSGNNEQFF. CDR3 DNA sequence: TGTGCCAGCAGTGACTCCGGAAACAATGAGCAGTTCTTC.

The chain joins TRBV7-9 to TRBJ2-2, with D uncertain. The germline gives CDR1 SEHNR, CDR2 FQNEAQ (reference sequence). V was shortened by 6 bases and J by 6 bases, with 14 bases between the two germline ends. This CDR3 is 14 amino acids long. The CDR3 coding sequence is TGTGCCAGCAGGGTATTAGTATCGCCCGGGGAGCTGTTTTTT. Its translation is CASRVLVSPGELFF.